The 17 T cell receptor beta chains below all came from one sample that was sequenced in a study of cytomegalovirus exposure and HLA in healthy donors. The PCR had 60 Vbeta and 13 Jbeta primers. Assay: immunoSEQ multiplex PCR; the TCRdb copy retains only in-frame clones and omits some. The sample carries about 130,000 clones, roughly 82% recorded once. The sample consisted of PBMCs. The origin of the receptors is a woman between 40 and 50 years old in good health and CMV-seropositive.

A few counts support this clone. The rearrangement uses TRBV7-9 and TRBJ1-4, with a weak D call TRBD1 (6 bases). The germline V gene has CDR1 SEHNR and CDR2 FQNEAQ (reference sequence). This CDR3 is built from 14 residues. Trimming shortened V by 5 bases and J by 7 bases, and 14 bases separated the two germline ends. The DNA of the CDR3 is TGTGCCAGCAGCCCTCAGGGGCTTAGTGAAAAACTGTTTTTT. It specifies CASSPQGLSEKLFF.

The chain uses TRBV5-1 and TRBJ2-5; 9 bases align to TRBD1. Germline V gene lookup returns CDR1 SGHRS and CDR2 YFSETQ. The V and J ends lost 1 base and 5 bases, in that order; junction bases with no gene match: 12. This CDR3 has 17 amino acids. The CDR3 loop is CASSLLTGGLSAETQYF. As DNA, the CDR3 is TGCGCCAGCAGCTTGTTGACAGGGGGGCTCTCAGCGGAGACCCAGTACTTC.

The chain employs TRBV27 and TRBJ2-7; 9 bases are shared with TRBD1. With 7 bases clipped from V and 6 bases from J, the junction kept 13 bases outside the gene matches. This CDR3 has 15 residues. The germline CDR1 and CDR2 sequences are MNHEY and SMNVEV (reference sequence). The chain's CDR3 is CASTLSGTGIPEQYF. CDR3 in DNA: TGTGCCAGCACCTTATCGGGGACAGGGATCCCCGAGCAGTACTTC.

The chain links TRBV6-5 to TRBJ1-2, with D possibly matching TRBD1 (5 bases). The CDR3 extends over 11 amino acids. Germline values: CDR1 MNHEY, CDR2 SVGAGI. V lost 6 bases and J lost 7, with 9 bases in between. CDR3: CASRQEGGYTF. For the CDR3, the DNA is TGTGCCAGCAGACAGGAGGGTGGCTACACCTTC.

The rearrangement links TRBV5-1 to TRBJ1-1; TRBD1 aligns across 7 bases. The CDR3 runs to 14 residues. Germline V lookup: CDR1 SGHRS, CDR2 YFSETQ. V shed 4 bases, J shed 2 bases, and the junction held 5 bases outside the gene matches. CDR3 sequence reads: CASSTGTVNTEAFF. The CDR3 DNA reads as TGCGCCAGCAGCACAGGGACAGTCAACACTGAAGCTTTCTTT. Supplemented by reference TRBV5-1 and TRBJ1-1, the full variable domain reads KAGVTQTPRYLIKTRGQQVTLSCSPISGHRSVSWYQQTPGQGLQFLFEYFSETQRNKGNFPGRFSGRQFSNSRSEMNVSTLELGDSALYLCASSTGTVNTEAFFGQGTRLTVV.

The chain recombines TRBV5-1 with TRBJ2-7; 7 positions agree with TRBD2. This CDR3 has 13 amino acids. Germline V CDR1 and CDR2: SGHRS, YFSETQ. Unmatched junction bases numbered 4, after V lost 4 bases and J lost 3 bases. CDR3 protein: CASSPAGVYEQYF. DNA of the CDR3: TGCGCCAGCAGCCCCGCGGGAGTCTACGAGCAGTACTTC.

Concerning this clone itself: In the same sample, other DNA sequences code for this CDR3. This chain connects TRBV5-6 to TRBJ1-1; the D gene is possibly TRBD1 (5 bases). CDR1 is SGHDT and CDR2 is YYEEEE in the germline V gene. The V and J ends lost 0 bases and 1 base respectively, with 7 bases between them. The CDR3 extends over 14 amino acids. CDR3 nucleotides: TGTGCCAGCAGCTTGGGGAGGGGGAACACTGAAGCTTTCTTT. Amino acids: CASSLGRGNTEAFF.

The chain joins TRBV28 to TRBJ1-2, with 11 bases that match TRBD1. V trimming: 6 bases; J trimming: 6 bases; junction bases outside the gene matches: 12. CDR3 length equals 16 residues. The germline V gene encodes CDR1 MDHEN and CDR2 SYDVKM. The CDR3 DNA is TGTGCCAGCAGACATGGAGGGGACAGGGGGGCGAATGGCTACACCTTC. The encoded protein is CASRHGGDRGANGYTF.

The CDR3 spells CASSEAGTGEQYF. For the CDR3, the DNA is TGTGCCAGCAGTGAAGCGGGGACAGGCGAGCAGTACTTC. This rearrangement joins TRBV6-1 to TRBJ2-7; 8 nucleotides match TRBD1. The V gene end was trimmed by 0 bases and the J gene end by 6 bases; junction bases not matched to a gene: 1. The CDR3 has 13 amino acids. Germline V gene sequence: CDR1 MNHNS, CDR2 SASEGT.

This rearrangement joins TRBV7-6 to TRBJ2-3, with 9 nucleotides matching TRBD2. This CDR3 spans 15 amino acids. Trimming at V came to 3 bases and at J to 5 bases, leaving 6 bases not matched to a gene. The V gene's germline CDR1 is SGHVS and CDR2 FNYEAQ. Here the CDR3 reads CASSFYAGGEDTQYF. In nucleotides, the CDR3 is TGTGCCAGCAGCTTTTATGCGGGAGGGGAAGATACGCAGTATTTT.

This clone was counted a single time. This chain joins TRBV7-8 and TRBJ2-3; D is ambiguous. The CDR3 spans 11 residues. The V end lost 5 bases, the J end lost 4 bases, and 4 bases lay between the germline ends. CDR1 is SGHVS, CDR2 FQNEAQ, per germline. DNA for the CDR3: TGTGCCAGCAGCATATCAGATACGCAGTATTTT. This codes for CASSISDTQYF.

V and J are TRBV5-6 and TRBJ2-3; TRBD2 aligns across 11 bases. The CDR3 runs to 15 residues. V lost 1 base, J lost 5 bases, and 3 bases stayed unmatched. Germline V gene data show CDR1 as SGHDT and CDR2 as YYEEEE. CDR3 residues: CASSLTSGSQDTQYF. As DNA, the CDR3 is TGTGCCAGCAGCTTGACTAGCGGGAGTCAAGATACGCAGTATTTT. Variable domain in full (rest from reference TRBV5-6 and TRBJ2-3): DAGVTQSPTHLIKTRGQQVTLRCSPKSGHDTVSWYQQALGQGPQFIFQYYEEEERQRGNFPDRFSGHQFPNYSSELNVNALLLGDSALYLCASSLTSGSQDTQYFGPGTRLTVL.

The chain uses TRBV11-3 and TRBJ2-7, with D unresolved. Germline assignment: CDR1 SGHNT and CDR2 YENEEA. V was cut by 5 bases and J by 5 bases, with 13 bases left in between. This CDR3 has 13 amino acids. The chain's CDR3 is CASSDPVAHEQYF. The DNA for the CDR3 is TGTGCCAGCAGCGATCCGGTAGCCCACGAGCAGTACTTC.

This clone was counted a single time. The chain carries TRBV5-1 and TRBJ2-7; perhaps TRBD1 as D (6 bases). The CDR3 spans 13 residues. Deletions cut 4 bases from V and 2 bases from J, with 10 bases between. Germline V gives CDR1 SGHRS, CDR2 YFSETQ. CDR3: CASSLEGAYEQYF. In nucleotides, the CDR3 is TGCGCCAGCAGCCTCGAGGGGGCCTACGAGCAGTACTTC.

CDR3 region: CAIRSGGSAETQYF. Here the CDR3 DNA reads TGTGCCATCAGGAGTGGCGGGAGCGCGGAGACCCAGTACTTC. This chain joins TRBV10-3 and TRBJ2-5; 7 nucleotides match TRBD2. Germline V gene data show CDR1 as ENHRY and CDR2 as SYGVKD. CDR3 length: 14 amino acids. The junction had 9 bases not matched to a gene; V was cut back by 6 bases and J by 5 bases.

The chain has TRBV11-2 and TRBJ2-7; tentative D call: TRBD2 (5 bases). Trimming removed 5 bases from V and 5 bases from J, with 16 bases in between. The CDR3 length is 14 residues. The germline V gene has CDR1 SGHAT and CDR2 FQNNGV. In DNA, the CDR3 is TGTGCCAGCAGCATCGGAGGTTCCCGGGACGAGCAGTACTTC. Protein: CASSIGGSRDEQYF.

The chain carries TRBV7-9 and TRBJ1-1; 10 bases fit TRBD1. The V and J ends lost 5 bases and 4 bases, in that order; junction bases with no gene match: 7. Germline values: CDR1 SEHNR, CDR2 FQNEAQ (reference sequence). This CDR3 spans 15 amino acids. The CDR3 DNA reads as TGTGCCAGCAGCATTGGACAGGGGGGAACCACTGAAGCTTTCTTT. Its translation is CASSIGQGGTTEAFF.